Listed below are T cell receptor beta chains from one sample, sequenced in a study of blood T cell repertoires in COVID-19. Sequencing was performed with immunoSEQ multiplex PCR; in TCRdb, only in-frame clones are kept and a portion is missing. The sample carries roughly 150,000 clones, roughly 88% recorded once. Specimen: peripheral blood. Source of these receptors: a woman aged 50 to 60 in a cohort sampled during active or convalescent COVID-19. The CDR3 runs from the conserved cysteine through the conserved F or W. The D gene is left open where the match is weak. Expanded clones get a size class; other rows say once, few or many, or leave the size out.

d_call	v_call	clone_size	j_call	cdr3_nt	cdr3_aa
NA	TRBV7-8	NA	TRBJ1-3	TGTGCCAGCAGCCCCGGAACAGGGTCTGGAAACACCATATATTTT	CASSPGTGSGNTIYF
NA	TRBV5-6	medium-sized	TRBJ2-5	TGTGCCAGCAGCTTCAGGCGGACACAAGAGACCCAGTACTTC	CASSFRRTQETQYF
NA	TRBV5-4	few	TRBJ1-3	TGTGCCAGCAGCTTGGGCAGACCTAGCTCTGGAAACACCATATATTTT	CASSLGRPSSGNTIYF
TRBD1	TRBV15	once	TRBJ1-1	TGTGCCACCAGCCCGGACAGGGGGCGAACTGAAGCTTTCTTT	CATSPDRGRTEAFF
NA	TRBV6-5	NA	TRBJ2-7	TGTGCCAGCAGCTACAGGACAGAGCAGTACTTC	CASSYRTEQYF
NA	TRBV9	NA	TRBJ2-3	TGTGCCAGCAGCGTAGCTCTCTGGGGAGCTACAGATACGCAGTATTTT	CASSVALWGATDTQYF
TRBD1	TRBV30	NA	TRBJ1-1	TGTGCCTGGAATCGGGGACAGGGTGCTTATTGGATCTCGAACACTGAAGCTTTCTTT	CAWNRGQGAYWISNTEAFF
NA	TRBV5-6	NA	TRBJ1-3	TGTGCCAGCAGCTTGGTTGAGATTAACTCTCCTGGAAACACCATATATTTT	CASSLVEINSPGNTIYF
TRBD2	TRBV4-1	NA	TRBJ2-3	TGCGCCAGCCGCCTCGGGGGGACGCAGTATTTT	CASRLGGTQYF
NA	TRBV20-1	NA	TRBJ1-2	TGCAGTGTGCCAAGAACAGGTGGCTACACCTTC	CSVPRTGGYTF
TRBD1	TRBV5-1	NA	TRBJ1-2	TGCGCCAGCAGCCGGGACAGGGGAACATTTAGGTATGGCTACACCTTC	CASSRDRGTFRYGYTF
TRBD2	TRBV6-1	once	TRBJ2-3	TGTGCCAGCAGTGATCTAGCGGGGAGCACAGATACGCAGTATTTT	CASSDLAGSTDTQYF
NA	TRBV3-1/TRBV3-2	once	TRBJ1-2	TGTGCCAGCAGCCAAGAGCGGGGCTATGGCTACACCTTC	CASSQERGYGYTF
NA	TRBV5-6	NA	TRBJ2-2	TGTGCCAGCAGCTTGGTATCTCTCCCTGCCGGGGAGCTGTTTTTT	CASSLVSLPAGELFF
NA	TRBV11-2	NA	TRBJ2-1	TGTGCCAGCAGCCGTATCAGGACAGCCTACAATGAGCAGTTCTTC	CASSRIRTAYNEQFF
TRBD1	TRBV10-1	once	TRBJ1-2	TGCGCCAGCAGTGATGGGACAGACTATGGCTACACCTTC	CASSDGTDYGYTF
TRBD1	TRBV6-5	NA	TRBJ2-3	TGTGCCAGCAGTCCCGGGACAGGGGGCTCTGCGCAGTATTTT	CASSPGTGGSAQYF
NA	TRBV27	NA	TRBJ2-1	TGTGCCAGCAGCTGGACTGTCTACAATGAGCAGTTCTTC	CASSWTVYNEQFF